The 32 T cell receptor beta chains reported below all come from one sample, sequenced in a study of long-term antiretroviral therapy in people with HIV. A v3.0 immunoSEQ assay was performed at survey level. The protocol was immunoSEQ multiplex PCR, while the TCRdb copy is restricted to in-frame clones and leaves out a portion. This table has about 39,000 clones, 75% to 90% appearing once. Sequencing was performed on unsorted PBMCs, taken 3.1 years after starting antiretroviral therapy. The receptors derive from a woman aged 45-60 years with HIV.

CDR3 sequence reads: CASSHTPRGGVNTEAFF. CDR3 nucleotide sequence: TGCGCCAGCAGTCATACTCCGAGGGGAGGGGTGAACACTGAAGCTTTCTTT. This chain links TRBV23-1 with TRBJ1-1, with D maybe TRBD1 (5 bases). TRBV23-1 falls under the ORF class, with uncertain function. CDR3 length equals 17 residues. V was clipped by 3 bases and J by 0 bases, with 17 bases between them.

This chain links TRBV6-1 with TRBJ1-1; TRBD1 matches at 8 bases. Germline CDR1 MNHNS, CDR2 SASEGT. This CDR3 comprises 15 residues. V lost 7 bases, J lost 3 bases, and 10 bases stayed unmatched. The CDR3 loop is CASKPGGVGDTEAFF. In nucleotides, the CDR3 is TGTGCCAGCAAGCCAGGGGGCGTTGGGGACACTGAAGCTTTCTTT.

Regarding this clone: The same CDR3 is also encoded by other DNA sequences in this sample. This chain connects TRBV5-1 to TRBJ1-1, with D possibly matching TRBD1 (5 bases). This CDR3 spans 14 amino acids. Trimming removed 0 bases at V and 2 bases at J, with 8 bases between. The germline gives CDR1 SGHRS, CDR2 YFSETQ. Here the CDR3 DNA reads TGCGCCAGCAGCTTGGGAAGGGGAAACACTGAAGCTTTCTTT. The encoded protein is CASSLGRGNTEAFF.

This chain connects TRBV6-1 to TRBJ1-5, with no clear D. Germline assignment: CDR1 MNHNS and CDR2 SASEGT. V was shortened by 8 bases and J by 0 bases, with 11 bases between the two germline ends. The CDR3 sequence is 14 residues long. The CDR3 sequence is CASAGSNSNQPQHF. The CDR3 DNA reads TGTGCCAGCGCGGGGAGTAATAGCAATCAGCCCCAGCATTTT.

CDR3 residues: CASSSGGRDSQETQYF. In nucleotides, the CDR3 is TGTGCCAGCAGCTCGGGTGGGAGGGACAGTCAAGAGACCCAGTACTTC. The chain employs TRBV5-4 and TRBJ2-5; TRBD1 or TRBD2 may be the D gene (7 bases each). Trimming stripped 3 bases from V and 2 bases from J, with 17 bases between. Germline assignment: CDR1 SGHNT and CDR2 YYREEE (reference sequence). The CDR3 totals 16 residues.

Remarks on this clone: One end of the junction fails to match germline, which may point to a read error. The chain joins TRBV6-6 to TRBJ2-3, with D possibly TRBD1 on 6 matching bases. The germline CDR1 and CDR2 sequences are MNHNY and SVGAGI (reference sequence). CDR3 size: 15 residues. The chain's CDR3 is CASSILDSPTDMQYF. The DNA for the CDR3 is TGTGCCAGCAGCATATTGGACAGTCCCACAGATATGCAGTATTTT.

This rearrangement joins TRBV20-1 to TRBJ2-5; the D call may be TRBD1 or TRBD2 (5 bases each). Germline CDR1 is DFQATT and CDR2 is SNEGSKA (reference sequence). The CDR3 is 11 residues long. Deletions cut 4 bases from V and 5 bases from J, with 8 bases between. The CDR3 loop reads CSATRGETQYF. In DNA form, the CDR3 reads TGCAGTGCTACCCGGGGCGAGACCCAGTACTTC.

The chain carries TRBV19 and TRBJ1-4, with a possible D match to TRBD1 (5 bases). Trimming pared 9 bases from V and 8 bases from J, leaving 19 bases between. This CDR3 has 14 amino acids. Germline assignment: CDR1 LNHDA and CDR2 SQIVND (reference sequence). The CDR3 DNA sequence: TGTGCCAGCCGAATACGGGGGGACGGGGAAAAACTGTTTTTT. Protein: CASRIRGDGEKLFF. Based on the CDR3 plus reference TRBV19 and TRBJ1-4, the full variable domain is DGGITQSPKYLFRKEGQNVTLSCEQNLNHDAMYWYRQDPGQGLRLIYYSQIVNDFQKGDIAEGYSVSREKKESFPLTVTSAQKNPTAFYLCASRIRGDGEKLFFGSGTQLSVL.

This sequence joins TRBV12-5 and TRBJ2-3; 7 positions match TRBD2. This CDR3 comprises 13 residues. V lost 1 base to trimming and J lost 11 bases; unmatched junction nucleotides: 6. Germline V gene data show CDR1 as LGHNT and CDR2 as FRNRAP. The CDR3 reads CASGLDTSEGQYF. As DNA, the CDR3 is TGTGCTAGTGGTTTGGACACTAGCGAGGGGCAGTATTTT.

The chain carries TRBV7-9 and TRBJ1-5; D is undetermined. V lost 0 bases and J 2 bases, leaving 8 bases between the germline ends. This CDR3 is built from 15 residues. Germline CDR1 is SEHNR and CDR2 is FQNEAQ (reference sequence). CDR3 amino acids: CASSLAVGGNQPQHF. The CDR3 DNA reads TGTGCCAGCAGCTTAGCGGTGGGAGGCAATCAGCCCCAGCATTTT.

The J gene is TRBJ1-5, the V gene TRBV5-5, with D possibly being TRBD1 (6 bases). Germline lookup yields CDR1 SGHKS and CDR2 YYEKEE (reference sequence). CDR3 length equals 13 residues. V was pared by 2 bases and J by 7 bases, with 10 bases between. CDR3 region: CASSFTGFQPQHF. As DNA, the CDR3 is TGTGCCAGCAGCTTTACAGGGTTCCAGCCCCAGCATTTT.

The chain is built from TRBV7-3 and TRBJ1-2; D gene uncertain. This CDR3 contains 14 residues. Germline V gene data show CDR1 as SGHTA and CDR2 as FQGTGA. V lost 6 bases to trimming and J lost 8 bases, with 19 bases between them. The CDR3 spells CASRSEVGVGGYTF. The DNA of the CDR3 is TGTGCCAGCAGATCAGAAGTCGGGGTAGGAGGCTACACCTTC.

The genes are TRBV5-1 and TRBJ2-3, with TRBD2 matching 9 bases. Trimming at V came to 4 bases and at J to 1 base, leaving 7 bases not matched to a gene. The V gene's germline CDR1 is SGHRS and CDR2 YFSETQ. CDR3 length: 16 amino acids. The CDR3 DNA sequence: TGCGCCAGCAGCGTGATTAGCGGGGGACGCACAGATACGCAGTATTTT. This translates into CASSVISGGRTDTQYF. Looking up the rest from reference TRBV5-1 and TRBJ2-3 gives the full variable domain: KAGVTQTPRYLIKTRGQQVTLSCSPISGHRSVSWYQQTPGQGLQFLFEYFSETQRNKGNFPGRFSGRQFSNSRSEMNVSTLELGDSALYLCASSVISGGRTDTQYFGPGTRLTVL.

CDR3 nucleotides: TGTGCCAGTAGTATTGGCCGGGGAGAAAAACTGTTTTTT. Protein sequence: CASSIGRGEKLFF. The J gene is TRBJ1-4, the V gene TRBV19; no reliable D call. The CDR3 totals 13 residues. Trimming pared 3 bases from V and 8 bases from J, leaving 10 bases between. Germline V gene data show CDR1 as LNHDA and CDR2 as SQIVND (reference sequence).

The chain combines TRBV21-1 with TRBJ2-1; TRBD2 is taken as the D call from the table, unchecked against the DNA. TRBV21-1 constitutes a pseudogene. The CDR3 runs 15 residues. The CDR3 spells CASRTLLSSGDEQFF. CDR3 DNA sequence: TGTGCCAGCAGGACCCTCCTCTCCTCGGGGGATGAGCAGTTCTTC.

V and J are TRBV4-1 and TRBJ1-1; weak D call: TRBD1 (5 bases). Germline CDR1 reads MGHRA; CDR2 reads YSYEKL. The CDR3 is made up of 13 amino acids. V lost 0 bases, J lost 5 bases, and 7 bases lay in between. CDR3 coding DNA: TGCGCCAGCAGCCAAGAGTGGGGGACTGAAGCTTTCTTT. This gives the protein CASSQEWGTEAFF.

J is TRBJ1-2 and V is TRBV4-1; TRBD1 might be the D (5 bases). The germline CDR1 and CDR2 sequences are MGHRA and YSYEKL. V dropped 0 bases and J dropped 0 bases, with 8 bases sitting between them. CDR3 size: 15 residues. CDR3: CASSQEGAANYGYTF. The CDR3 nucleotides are TGCGCCAGCAGCCAAGAAGGGGCCGCTAACTATGGCTACACCTTC.

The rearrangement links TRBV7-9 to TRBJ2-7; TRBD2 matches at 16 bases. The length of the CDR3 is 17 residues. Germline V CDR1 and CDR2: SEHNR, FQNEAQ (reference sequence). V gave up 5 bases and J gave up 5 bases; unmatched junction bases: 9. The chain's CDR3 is CASSPPGLAGGPDEQYF. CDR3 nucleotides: TGTGCCAGCAGCCCACCGGGACTAGCGGGGGGGCCGGACGAGCAGTACTTC. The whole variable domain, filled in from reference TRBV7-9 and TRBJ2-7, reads DTGVSQNPRHKITKRGQNVTFRCDPISEHNRLYWYRQTLGQGPEFLTYFQNEAQLEKSRLLSDRFSAERPKGSFSTLEIQRTEQGDSAMYLCASSPPGLAGGPDEQYFGPGTRLTVT.

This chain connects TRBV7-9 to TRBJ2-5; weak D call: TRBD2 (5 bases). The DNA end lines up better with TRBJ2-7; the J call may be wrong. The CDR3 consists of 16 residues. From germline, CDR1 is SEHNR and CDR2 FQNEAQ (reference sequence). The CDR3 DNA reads TGTGCCAGCAGCTTAGCGAGGGTGGGTACGAGGTACGAGCAGTACTTC. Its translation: CASSLARVGTRYEQYF.

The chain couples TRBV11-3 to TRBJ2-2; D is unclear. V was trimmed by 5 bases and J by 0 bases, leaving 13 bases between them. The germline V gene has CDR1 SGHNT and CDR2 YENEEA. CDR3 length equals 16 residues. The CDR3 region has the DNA TGTGCCAGCAGCGGGCGCAATAACGCGAACACCGGGGAGCTGTTTTTT. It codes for CASSGRNNANTGELFF. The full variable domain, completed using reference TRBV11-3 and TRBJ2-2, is EAGVVQSPRYKIIEKKQPVAFWCNPISGHNTLYWYLQNLGQGPELLIRYENEEAVDDSQLPKDRFSAERLKGVDSTLKIQPAELGDSAVYLCASSGRNNANTGELFFGEGSRLTVL.

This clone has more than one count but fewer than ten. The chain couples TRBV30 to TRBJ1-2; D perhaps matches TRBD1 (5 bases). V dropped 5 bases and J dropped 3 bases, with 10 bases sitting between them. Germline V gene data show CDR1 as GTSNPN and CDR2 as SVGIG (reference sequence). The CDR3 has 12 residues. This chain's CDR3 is CAWGVGDYGYTF. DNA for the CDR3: TGTGCCTGGGGGGTAGGGGACTATGGCTACACCTTC.

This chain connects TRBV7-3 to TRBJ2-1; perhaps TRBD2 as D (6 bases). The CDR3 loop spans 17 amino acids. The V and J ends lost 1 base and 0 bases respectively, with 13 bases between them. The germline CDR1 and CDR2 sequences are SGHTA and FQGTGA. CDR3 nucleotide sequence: TGTGCCAGCAGCTTAAGGTTGGCGGGGAGCTCCTACAATGAGCAGTTCTTC. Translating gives CASSLRLAGSSYNEQFF.

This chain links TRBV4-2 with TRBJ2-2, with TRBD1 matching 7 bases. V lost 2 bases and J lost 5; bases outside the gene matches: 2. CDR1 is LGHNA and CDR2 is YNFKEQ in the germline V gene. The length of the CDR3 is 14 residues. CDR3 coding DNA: TGTGCCAGCAGCCAAAGACAGGGAACCGGGGAGCTGTTTTTT. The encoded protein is CASSQRQGTGELFF.

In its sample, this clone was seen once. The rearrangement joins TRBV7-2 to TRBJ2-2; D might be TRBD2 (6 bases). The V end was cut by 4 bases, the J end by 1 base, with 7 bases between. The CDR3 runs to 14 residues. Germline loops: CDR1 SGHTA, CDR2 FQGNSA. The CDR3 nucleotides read TGTGCCAGCAGCTGGGGGGAGAACACCGGGGAGCTGTTTTTT. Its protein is CASSWGENTGELFF.

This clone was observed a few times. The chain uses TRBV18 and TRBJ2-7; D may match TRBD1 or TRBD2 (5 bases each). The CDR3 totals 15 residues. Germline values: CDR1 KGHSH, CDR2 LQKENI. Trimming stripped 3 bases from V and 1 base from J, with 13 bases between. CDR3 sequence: CASSPLGTVSYEQYF. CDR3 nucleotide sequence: TGTGCCAGCTCACCCCTCGGGACGGTTTCCTACGAGCAGTACTTC.

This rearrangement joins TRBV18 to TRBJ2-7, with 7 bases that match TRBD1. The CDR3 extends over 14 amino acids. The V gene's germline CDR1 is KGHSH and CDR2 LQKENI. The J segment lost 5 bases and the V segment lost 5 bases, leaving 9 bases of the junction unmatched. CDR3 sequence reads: CASSGPGTDNEQYF. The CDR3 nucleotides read TGTGCCAGCTCAGGGCCCGGGACAGACAACGAGCAGTACTTC. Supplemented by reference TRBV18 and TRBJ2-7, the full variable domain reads NAGVMQNPRHLVRRRGQEARLRCSPMKGHSHVYWYRQLPEEGLKFMVYLQKENIIDESGMPKERFSAEFPKEGPSILRIQQVVRGDSAAYFCASSGPGTDNEQYFGPGTRLTVT.

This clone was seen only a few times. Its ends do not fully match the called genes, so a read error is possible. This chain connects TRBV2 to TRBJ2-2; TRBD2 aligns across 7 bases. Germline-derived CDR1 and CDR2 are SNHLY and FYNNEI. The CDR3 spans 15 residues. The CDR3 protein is CASREGRALRGELFF. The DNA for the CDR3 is TGTGCCAGCAGGGAAGGGAGGGCCCTTCGAGGGGAGCTGTTTTTT.

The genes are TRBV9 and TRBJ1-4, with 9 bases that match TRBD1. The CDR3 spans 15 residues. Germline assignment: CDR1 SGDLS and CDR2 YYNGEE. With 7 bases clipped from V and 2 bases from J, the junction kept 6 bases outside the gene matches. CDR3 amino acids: CASPNTGGTNEKLFF. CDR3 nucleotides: TGTGCCAGCCCTAATACAGGGGGCACTAATGAAAAACTGTTTTTT.

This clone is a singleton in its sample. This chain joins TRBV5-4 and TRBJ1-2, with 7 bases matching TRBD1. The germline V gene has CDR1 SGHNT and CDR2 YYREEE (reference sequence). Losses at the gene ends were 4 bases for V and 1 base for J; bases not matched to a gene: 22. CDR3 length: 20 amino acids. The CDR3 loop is CASSPLRGKGQGQINYGYTF. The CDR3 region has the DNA TGTGCCAGCAGCCCCCTTAGGGGTAAGGGGCAGGGACAGATTAACTATGGCTACACCTTC.

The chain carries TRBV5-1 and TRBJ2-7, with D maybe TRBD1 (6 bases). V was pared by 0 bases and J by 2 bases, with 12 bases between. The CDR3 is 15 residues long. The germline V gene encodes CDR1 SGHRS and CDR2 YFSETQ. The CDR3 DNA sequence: TGCGCCAGCAGCTTGGAATTGTCAGGGGCCTACGAGCAGTACTTC. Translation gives CASSLELSGAYEQYF.

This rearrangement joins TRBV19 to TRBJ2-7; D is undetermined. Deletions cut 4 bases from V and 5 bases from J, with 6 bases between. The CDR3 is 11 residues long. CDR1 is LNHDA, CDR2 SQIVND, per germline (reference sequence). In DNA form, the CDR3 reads TGTGCCAGTAGTACCCGTAACGAGCAGTACTTC. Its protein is CASSTRNEQYF.

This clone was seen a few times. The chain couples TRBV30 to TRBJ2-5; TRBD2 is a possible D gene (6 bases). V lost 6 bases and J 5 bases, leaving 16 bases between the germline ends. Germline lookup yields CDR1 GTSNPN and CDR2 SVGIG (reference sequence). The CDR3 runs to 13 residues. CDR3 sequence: CACSQDGSETQYF. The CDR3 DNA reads TGTGCCTGTTCCCAGGACGGGAGCGAGACCCAGTACTTC. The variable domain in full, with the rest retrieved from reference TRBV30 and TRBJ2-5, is SQTIHQWPATLVQPVGSPLSLECTVEGTSNPNLYWYRQAAGRGLQLLFYSVGIGQISSEVPQNLSASRPQDRQFILSSKKLLLSDSGFYLCACSQDGSETQYFGPGTRLLVL.